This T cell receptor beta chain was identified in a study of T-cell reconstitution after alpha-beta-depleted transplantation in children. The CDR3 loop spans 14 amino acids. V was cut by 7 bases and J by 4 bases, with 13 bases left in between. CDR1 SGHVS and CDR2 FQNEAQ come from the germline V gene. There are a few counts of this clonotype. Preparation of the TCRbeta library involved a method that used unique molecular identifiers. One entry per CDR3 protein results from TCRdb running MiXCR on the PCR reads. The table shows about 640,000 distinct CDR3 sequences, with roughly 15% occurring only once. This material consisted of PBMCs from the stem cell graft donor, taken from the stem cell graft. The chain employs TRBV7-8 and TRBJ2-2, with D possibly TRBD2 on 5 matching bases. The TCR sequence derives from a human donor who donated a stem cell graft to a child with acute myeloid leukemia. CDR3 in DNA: TGTGCCAGCAACCCGGGAAGCACCACCGGGGAGCTGTTTTTT. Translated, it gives CASNPGSTTGELFF.